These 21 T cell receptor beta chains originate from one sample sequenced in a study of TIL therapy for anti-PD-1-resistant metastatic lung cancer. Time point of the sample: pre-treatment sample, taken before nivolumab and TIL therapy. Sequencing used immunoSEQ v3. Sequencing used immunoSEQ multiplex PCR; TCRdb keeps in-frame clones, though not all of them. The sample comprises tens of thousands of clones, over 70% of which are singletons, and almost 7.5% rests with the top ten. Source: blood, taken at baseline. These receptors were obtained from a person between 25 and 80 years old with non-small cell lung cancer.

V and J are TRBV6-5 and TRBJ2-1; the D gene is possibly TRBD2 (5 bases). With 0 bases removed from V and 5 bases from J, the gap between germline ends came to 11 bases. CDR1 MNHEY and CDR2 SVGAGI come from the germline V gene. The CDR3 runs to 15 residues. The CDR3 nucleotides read TGTGCCAGCAGTTACTCTCGGGGAGTGGACAATGAGCAGTTCTTC. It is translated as CASSYSRGVDNEQFF.

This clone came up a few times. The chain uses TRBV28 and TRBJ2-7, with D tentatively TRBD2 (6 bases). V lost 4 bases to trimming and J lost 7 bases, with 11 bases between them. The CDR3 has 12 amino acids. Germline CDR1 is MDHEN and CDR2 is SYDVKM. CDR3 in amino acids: CASSSSVREQYF. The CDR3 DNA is TGTGCCAGCAGTTCTAGCGTACGGGAGCAGTACTTC.

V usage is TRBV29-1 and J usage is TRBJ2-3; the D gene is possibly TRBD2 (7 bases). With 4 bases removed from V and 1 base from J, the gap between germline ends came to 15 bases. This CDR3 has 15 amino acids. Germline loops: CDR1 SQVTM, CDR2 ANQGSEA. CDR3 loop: CSVVTWRGRTDTQYF. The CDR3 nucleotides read TGCAGCGTTGTTACCTGGCGGGGGCGCACAGATACGCAGTATTTT.

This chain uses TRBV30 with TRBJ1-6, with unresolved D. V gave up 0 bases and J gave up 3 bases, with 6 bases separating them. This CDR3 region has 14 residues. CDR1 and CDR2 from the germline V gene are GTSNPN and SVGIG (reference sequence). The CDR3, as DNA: TGTGCCTGGAGTGTCTCGGACTATAATTCACCCCTCCACTTT. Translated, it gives CAWSVSDYNSPLHF.

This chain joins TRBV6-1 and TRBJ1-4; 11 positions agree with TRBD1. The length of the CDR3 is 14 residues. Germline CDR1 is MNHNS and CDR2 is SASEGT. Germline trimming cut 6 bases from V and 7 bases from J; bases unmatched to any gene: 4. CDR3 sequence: CASRTGTGGEKLFF. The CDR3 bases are TGTGCCAGCAGGACCGGGACAGGGGGTGAAAAACTGTTTTTT.

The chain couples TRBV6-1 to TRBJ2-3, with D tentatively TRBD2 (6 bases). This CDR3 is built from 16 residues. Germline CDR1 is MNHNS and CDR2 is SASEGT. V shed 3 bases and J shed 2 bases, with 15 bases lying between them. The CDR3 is CASSDSGGRITDTQYF. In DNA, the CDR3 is TGTGCCAGCAGTGATTCCGGGGGTAGGATCACAGATACGCAGTATTTT.

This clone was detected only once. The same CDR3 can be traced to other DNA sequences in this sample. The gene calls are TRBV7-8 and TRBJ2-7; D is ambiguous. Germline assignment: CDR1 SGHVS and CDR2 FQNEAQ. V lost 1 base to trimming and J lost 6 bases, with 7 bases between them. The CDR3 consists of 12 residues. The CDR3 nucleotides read TGTGCCAGCAGCTTAGGCGGCAGCGAGCAGTACTTC. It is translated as CASSLGGSEQYF.

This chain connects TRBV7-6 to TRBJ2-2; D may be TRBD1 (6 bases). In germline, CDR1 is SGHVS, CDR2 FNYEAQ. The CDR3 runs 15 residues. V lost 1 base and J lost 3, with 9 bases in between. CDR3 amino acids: CASSLGQGYTGELFF. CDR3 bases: TGTGCCAGCAGCTTAGGGCAGGGGTACACCGGGGAGCTGTTTTTT.

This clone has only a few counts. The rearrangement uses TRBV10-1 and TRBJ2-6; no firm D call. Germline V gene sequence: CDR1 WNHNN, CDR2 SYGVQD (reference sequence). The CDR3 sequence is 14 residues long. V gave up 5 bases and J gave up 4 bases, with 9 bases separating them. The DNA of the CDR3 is TGCGCCAGCAGTTTAGGGCCGGGGGCCAACGTCCTGACTTTC. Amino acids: CASSLGPGANVLTF.

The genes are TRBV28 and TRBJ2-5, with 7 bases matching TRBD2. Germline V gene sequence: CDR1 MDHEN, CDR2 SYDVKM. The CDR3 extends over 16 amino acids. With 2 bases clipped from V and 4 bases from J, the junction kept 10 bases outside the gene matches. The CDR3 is CASSLGGAGVAETQYF. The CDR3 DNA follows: TGTGCCAGCAGTTTAGGTGGGGCGGGAGTAGCAGAGACCCAGTACTTC. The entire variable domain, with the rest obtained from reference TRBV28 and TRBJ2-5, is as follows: DVKVTQSSRYLVKRTGEKVFLECVQDMDHENMFWYRQDPGLGLRLIYFSYDVKMKEKGDIPEGYSVSREKKERFSLILESASTNQTSMYLCASSLGGAGVAETQYFGPGTRLLVL.

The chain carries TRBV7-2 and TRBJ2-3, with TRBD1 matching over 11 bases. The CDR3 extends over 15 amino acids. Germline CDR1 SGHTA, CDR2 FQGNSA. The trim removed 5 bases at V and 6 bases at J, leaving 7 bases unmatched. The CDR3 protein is CASSGTGGSLDTQYF. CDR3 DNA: TGTGCCAGCAGCGGGACAGGGGGTAGTCTGGATACGCAGTATTTT.

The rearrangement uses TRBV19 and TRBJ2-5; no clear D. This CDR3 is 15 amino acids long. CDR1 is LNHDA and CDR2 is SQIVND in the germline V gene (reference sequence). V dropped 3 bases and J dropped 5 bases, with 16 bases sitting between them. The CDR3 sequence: CASSIALNRLETQYF. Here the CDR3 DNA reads TGTGCCAGTAGTATCGCCTTAAACCGACTGGAGACCCAGTACTTC.

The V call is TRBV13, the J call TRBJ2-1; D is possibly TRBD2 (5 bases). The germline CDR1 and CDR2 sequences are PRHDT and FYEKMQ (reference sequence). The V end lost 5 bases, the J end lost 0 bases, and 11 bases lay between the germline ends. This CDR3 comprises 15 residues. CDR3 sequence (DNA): TGTGCCAGCAGCCCACGGGATTCCTCCTACAATGAGCAGTTCTTC. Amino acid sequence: CASSPRDSSYNEQFF.

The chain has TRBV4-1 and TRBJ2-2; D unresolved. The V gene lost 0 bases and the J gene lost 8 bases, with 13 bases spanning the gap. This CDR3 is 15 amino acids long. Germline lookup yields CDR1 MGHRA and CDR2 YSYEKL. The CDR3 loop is CASSQEPRVTGELFF. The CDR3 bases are TGCGCCAGCAGCCAAGAACCCAGAGTGACAGGGGAGCTGTTTTTT.

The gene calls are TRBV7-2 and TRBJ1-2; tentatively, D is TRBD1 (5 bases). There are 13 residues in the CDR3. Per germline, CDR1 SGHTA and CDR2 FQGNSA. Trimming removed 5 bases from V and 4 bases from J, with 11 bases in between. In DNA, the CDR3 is TGTGCCAGCAGCCAACGGGACGGCTATGGCTACACCTTC. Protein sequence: CASSQRDGYGYTF. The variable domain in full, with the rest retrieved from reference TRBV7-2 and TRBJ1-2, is GAGVSQSPSNKVTEKGKDVELRCDPISGHTALYWYRQSLGQGLEFLIYFQGNSAPDKSGLPSDRFSAERTGGSVSTLTIQRTQQEDSAVYLCASSQRDGYGYTFGSGTRLTVV.

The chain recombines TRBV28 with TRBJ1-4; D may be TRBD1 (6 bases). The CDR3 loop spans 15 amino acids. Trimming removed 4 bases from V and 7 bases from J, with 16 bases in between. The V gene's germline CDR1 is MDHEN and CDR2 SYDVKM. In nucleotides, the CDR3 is TGTGCCAGCAGTTCCCGGACAGTGGAAGGTGAAAAACTGTTTTTT. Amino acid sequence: CASSSRTVEGEKLFF. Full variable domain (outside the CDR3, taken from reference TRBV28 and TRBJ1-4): DVKVTQSSRYLVKRTGEKVFLECVQDMDHENMFWYRQDPGLGLRLIYFSYDVKMKEKGDIPEGYSVSREKKERFSLILESASTNQTSMYLCASSSRTVEGEKLFFGSGTQLSVL.

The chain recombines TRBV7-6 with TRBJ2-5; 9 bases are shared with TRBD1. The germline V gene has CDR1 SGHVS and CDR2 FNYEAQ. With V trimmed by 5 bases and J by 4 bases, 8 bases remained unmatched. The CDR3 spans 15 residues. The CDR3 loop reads CASSPGTGRIETQYF. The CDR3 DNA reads TGTGCCAGCAGCCCAGGGACAGGGCGGATAGAGACCCAGTACTTC. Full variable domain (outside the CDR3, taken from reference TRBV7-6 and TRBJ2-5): GAGVSQSPRYKVTKRGQDVALRCDPISGHVSLYWYRQALGQGPEFLTYFNYEAQQDKSGLPNDRFSAERPEGSISTLTIQRTEQRDSAMYRCASSPGTGRIETQYFGPGTRLLVL.

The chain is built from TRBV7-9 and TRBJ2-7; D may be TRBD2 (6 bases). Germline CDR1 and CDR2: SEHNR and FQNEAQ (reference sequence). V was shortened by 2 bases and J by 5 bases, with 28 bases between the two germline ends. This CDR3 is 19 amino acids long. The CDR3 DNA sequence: TGTGCCAGCAGCTTAAGGCACGATCGTCGGGAGAGTAGGCGCCACGAGCAGTACTTC. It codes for CASSLRHDRRESRRHEQYF. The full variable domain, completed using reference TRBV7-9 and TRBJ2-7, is DTGVSQNPRHKITKRGQNVTFRCDPISEHNRLYWYRQTLGQGPEFLTYFQNEAQLEKSRLLSDRFSAERPKGSFSTLEIQRTEQGDSAMYLCASSLRHDRRESRRHEQYFGPGTRLTVT.

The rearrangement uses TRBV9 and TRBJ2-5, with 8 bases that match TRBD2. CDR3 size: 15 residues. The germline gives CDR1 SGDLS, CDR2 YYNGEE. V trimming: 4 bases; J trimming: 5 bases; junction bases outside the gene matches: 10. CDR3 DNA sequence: TGTGCCAGCAGCTTACCTGCGGGAGGTCGTGAGACCCAGTACTTC. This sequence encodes CASSLPAGGRETQYF.

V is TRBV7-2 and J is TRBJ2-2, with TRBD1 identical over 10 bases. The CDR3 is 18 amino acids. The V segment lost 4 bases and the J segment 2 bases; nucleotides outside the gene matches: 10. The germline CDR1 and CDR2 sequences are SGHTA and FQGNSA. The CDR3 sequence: CASSSPRGTGANTGELFF. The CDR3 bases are TGTGCCAGCAGCTCGCCCCGGGGGACAGGGGCCAACACCGGGGAGCTGTTTTTT.

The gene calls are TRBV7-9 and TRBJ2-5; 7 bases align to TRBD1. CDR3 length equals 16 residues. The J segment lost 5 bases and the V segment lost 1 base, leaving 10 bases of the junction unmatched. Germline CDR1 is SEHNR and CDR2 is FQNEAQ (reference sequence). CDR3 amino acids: CASSLGPRTGLETQYF. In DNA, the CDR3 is TGTGCCAGCAGCTTAGGGCCCAGGACAGGATTGGAGACCCAGTACTTC.